The following is a T cell receptor beta chain sequence with its context. Its antigen remains unknown. This sample is drawn from a study of blood T cells in healthy people across ages. PCR was performed a second time for roughly 7 to 11 cycles using a sample-barcoded 5' primer and a J-beta primer mix. Each single sample gave us at least 2.5 million CDR3-containing paired-end reads. TCRdb reprocessed the 5' RACE reads via MiXCR and lists one record per CDR3 protein. The sample holds roughly 2 million distinct CDR3 sequences; less than 50% are singletons and the top ten take 2% to 2.5%. Study outcomes and limitations: PBMCs were not sorted, which prevented a conclusive comparison of naive versus antigen-experienced cells.

At least 7 million PBMCs were isolated per sample. Sample: blood. This TCR was sampled from a middle-aged woman in good health.

The CDR3 protein is CASSYAAIRGEKLFF. CDR3 nucleotides: TGTGCCAGCAGTTACGCGGCCATCCGAGGAGAAAAACTGTTTTTT. The chain uses TRBV6-5 and TRBJ1-4; D remains ambiguous. Per germline, CDR1 MNHEY and CDR2 SVGAGI. CDR3 length: 15 amino acids. V dropped 2 bases and J dropped 8 bases, with 15 bases sitting between them.